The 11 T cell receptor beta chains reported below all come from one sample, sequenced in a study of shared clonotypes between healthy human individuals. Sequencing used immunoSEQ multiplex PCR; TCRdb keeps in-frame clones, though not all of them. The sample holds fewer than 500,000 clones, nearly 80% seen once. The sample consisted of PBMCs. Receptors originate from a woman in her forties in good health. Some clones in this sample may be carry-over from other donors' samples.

CDR3 coding DNA: TGTGCCAGCAGTGAATGGAGTCTAGCGGTATACGAGCAGTACTTC. The encoded protein is CASSEWSLAVYEQYF. The chain employs TRBV6-1 and TRBJ2-7; 7 bases agree with TRBD2. The germline V gene encodes CDR1 MNHNS and CDR2 SASEGT. CDR3 length: 15 amino acids. After removal of 2 bases from V and 4 bases from J, the junction contained 8 bases not matched to a gene.

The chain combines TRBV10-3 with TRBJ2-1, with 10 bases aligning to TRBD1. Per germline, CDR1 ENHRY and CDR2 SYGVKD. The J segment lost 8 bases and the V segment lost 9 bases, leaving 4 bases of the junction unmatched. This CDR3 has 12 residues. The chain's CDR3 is CAMGQGFDEQFF. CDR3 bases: TGTGCCATGGGACAGGGGTTTGATGAGCAGTTCTTC.

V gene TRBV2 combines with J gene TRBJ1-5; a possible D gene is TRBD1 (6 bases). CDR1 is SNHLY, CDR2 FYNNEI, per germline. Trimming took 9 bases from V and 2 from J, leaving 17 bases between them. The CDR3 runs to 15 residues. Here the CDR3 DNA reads TGTGCCAGTCGATACAGGGAGGAAGGCAATCAGCCCCAGCATTTT. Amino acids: CASRYREEGNQPQHF.

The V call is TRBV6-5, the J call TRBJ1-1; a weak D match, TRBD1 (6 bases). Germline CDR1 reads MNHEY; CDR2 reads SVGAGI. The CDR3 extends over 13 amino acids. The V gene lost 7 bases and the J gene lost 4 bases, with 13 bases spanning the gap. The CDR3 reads CASTLRGGTEAFF. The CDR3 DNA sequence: TGTGCCAGCACCCTAAGGGGGGGCACTGAAGCTTTCTTT.

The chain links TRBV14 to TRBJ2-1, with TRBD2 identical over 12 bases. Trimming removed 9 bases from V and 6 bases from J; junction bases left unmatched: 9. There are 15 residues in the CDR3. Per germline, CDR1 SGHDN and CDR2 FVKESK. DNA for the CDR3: TGTGCCAGTTCCCCTAGCGGGAGGGCTCTCAATGAGCAGTTCTTC. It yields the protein CASSPSGRALNEQFF.

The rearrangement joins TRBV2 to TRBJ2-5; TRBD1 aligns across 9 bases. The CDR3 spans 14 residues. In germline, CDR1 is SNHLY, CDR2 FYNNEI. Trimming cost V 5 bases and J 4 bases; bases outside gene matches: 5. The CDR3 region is CASSLTGGGETQYF. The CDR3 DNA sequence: TGTGCCAGCAGTCTGACAGGGGGGGGAGAGACCCAGTACTTC.

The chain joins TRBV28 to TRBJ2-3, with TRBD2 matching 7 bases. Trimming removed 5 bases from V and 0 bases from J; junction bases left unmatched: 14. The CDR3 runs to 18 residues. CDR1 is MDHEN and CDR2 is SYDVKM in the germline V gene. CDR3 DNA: TGTGCCAGCAGTGGTAGGGACTTATATAGCGGGAGCACAGATACGCAGTATTTT. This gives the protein CASSGRDLYSGSTDTQYF.

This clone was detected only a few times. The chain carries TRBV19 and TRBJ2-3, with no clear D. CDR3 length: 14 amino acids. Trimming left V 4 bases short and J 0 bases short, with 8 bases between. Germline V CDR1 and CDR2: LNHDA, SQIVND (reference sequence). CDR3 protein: CASSSIGSTDTQYF. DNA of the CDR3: TGTGCCAGTAGTAGTATCGGGAGCACAGATACGCAGTATTTT.

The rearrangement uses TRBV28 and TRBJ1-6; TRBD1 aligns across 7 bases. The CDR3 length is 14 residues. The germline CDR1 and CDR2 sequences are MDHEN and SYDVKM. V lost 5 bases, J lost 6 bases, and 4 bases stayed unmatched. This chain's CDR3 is CASSPGTANSPLHF. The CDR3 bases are TGTGCCAGCAGTCCGGGGACAGCTAATTCACCCCTCCACTTT.

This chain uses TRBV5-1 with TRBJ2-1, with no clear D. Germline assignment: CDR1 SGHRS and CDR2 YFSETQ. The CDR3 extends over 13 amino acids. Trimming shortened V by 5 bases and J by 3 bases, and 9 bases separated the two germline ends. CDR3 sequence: CASSGQLYNEQFF. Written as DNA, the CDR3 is TGCGCCAGCAGTGGGCAGCTCTACAATGAGCAGTTCTTC.

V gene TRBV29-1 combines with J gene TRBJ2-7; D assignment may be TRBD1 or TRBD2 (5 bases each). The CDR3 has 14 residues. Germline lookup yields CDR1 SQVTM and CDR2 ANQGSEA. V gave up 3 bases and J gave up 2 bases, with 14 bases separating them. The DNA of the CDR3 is TGCAGCGTTGAGAGGGACGGAGGAACCTACGAGCAGTACTTC. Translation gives CSVERDGGTYEQYF.